Here is one T cell receptor (beta chain) with its context. The antigen is not known. These data belong to a study of tumor-infiltrating lymphocytes in localized non-small cell lung cancer. Background on the study: The cohort mixed smokers and never-smokers, several histologies, and some post-neoadjuvant-chemotherapy samples. Study-wide points: Different pieces of the same tissue went to different assays, confounding technical variation with intratumor heterogeneity.

V was cut by 3 bases and J by 0 bases, with 7 bases left in between. Germline assignment: CDR1 SGHNT and CDR2 YYREEE (reference sequence). This CDR3 contains 14 residues. Only in-frame clones appear in the TCRdb table, and some are missing; sequencing was by immunoSEQ multiplex PCR. The sample shows under 15,000 clones, 75% to 90% of them seen only once. The V gene is TRBV5-4, the J gene TRBJ2-1; TRBD2 is a possible D gene (6 bases). This sequence was found in a human donor with non-small cell lung cancer. The sequencing sample was made of lung tumor tissue. The CDR3 DNA reads TGTGCCAGCAGCTCCGGGGGCTCCTACAATGAGCAGTTCTTC. This sequence encodes CASSSGGSYNEQFF.